This TCR beta chain derives from a study of identical twins listed by TCRdb under 2016. Regarding the complete study: The study deep-sequenced TCR alpha and beta repertoires from monozygotic twins, unrelated adults of various ages and cord blood to test whether fetal clonotypes persist. To rule out contamination, replicate twin experiments were performed at different times with different library preparation protocols.

CDR1 and CDR2, looked up from the germline V gene (reference sequence), are DFQATT and SNEGSKA. Relative to germline, V is 0 bases shorter and J is 6 bases shorter, with 18 bases between their ends. Measured from the cysteine to the phenylalanine, the CDR3 is 16 residues long. Only the CDR3 portion is preserved as DNA: 48 bases, with reading frame beginning at the first base. Library method: 5' RACE. These reads were obtained on an Illumina HiSeq 2000. A universal primer binding site was introduced by template switching, and a unique molecular identifier was present in the final cDNA, enabling accurate counting of TCR cDNA molecules. First-strand cDNA for TCR alpha and beta chains was synthesized from specific primers in the conserved constant-segment region. To control for contamination, each cDNA library was double barcoded with a SMART-Mk sample barcode plus Illumina barcodes. TruSeq adapter sequences, together with Illumina sample barcodes, were added in two successive PCR steps. TCR alpha and beta cDNA libraries were sequenced on the Illumina HiSeq platform with custom primers. For the original study's pipeline: Unique molecular identifiers were extracted from raw reads with MiGEC, and CDR3 positions were determined with MiXCR. For each individual, recombination models were inferred using an EM algorithm with the repgenHMM and IGoR tools. Shared clonotype analysis was performed with the tcR package in R, normalizing sharing by the product of cloneset sizes. Out-of-frame nonproductive sequences were analyzed to study raw recombination free of thymic and clonal selection effects. TCRdb ran its own pipeline on the public reads, namely fastp trimming at Q25 and MiXCR clone calling, and kept in-frame beta chains. CDR3 protein sequences are deduplicated, and each keeps its most common genes and DNA. V and J calls and clone size were set by TCRdb, not the authors. The sample yields 350,000 to 450,000 distinct CDR3 sequences; less than 20% were counted once. The top ten constitute approximately 12% of the sample.

Paper-wide results and their limitations: Because the same donors could not be followed over many years, conclusions were based on cross-sectional statistical analysis. Abundant cord blood beta clonotypes had fewer insertions, young adult naive repertoires showed a similar but weaker trend, and memory repertoires showed no such trend. The excess sharing between twins in beta out-of-frame sequences was weaker because fewer shared sequences reduced the signal-to-noise ratio. Compared with coincidental sharing between unrelated individuals, out-of-frame TCR alpha sequences shared between twins had an excess of sequences with low generation probability. Zero-insertion analyses could be partly confounded by invariant T cells such as MAIT and iNKT, although diverse VJ usage argued against such confounding for most clonotypes. In monozygotic twins, out-of-frame TCR alpha sharing was systematically underestimated by recombination models, although the models agreed with sharing between unrelated individuals.

This clonotype was seen at least ten times. Its recognized antigen is unknown. Base-call qualities are not available, and no considerably larger clone is one nucleotide away. All donors were healthy Caucasians. Three unrelated non-twin adults were additionally sequenced: a male aged 18 to 29, a male aged 50 to 59 and a female aged 50 to 59. Miltenyi CD45RO+ enrichment and human naive T-cell isolation kits were used to isolate memory (CD45RO+) and naive T cells from PBMC. The receptor chain draws on TRBV20-1 and TRBJ2-1; the D gene cannot be resolved reliably. This clonotype was obtained from a man aged 50-59 years in good health. Source material: naive T cells sorted from blood. Sample cell subset or site, as interpreted from the label and publication: cells isolated with a human naive T-cell isolation kit. DNA sequence: TGCAGTGCTAGAGATGGTTCTAGAGGTATTCGCAATGAGCAGTTCTTC. The encoded protein is CSARDGSRGIRNEQFF.